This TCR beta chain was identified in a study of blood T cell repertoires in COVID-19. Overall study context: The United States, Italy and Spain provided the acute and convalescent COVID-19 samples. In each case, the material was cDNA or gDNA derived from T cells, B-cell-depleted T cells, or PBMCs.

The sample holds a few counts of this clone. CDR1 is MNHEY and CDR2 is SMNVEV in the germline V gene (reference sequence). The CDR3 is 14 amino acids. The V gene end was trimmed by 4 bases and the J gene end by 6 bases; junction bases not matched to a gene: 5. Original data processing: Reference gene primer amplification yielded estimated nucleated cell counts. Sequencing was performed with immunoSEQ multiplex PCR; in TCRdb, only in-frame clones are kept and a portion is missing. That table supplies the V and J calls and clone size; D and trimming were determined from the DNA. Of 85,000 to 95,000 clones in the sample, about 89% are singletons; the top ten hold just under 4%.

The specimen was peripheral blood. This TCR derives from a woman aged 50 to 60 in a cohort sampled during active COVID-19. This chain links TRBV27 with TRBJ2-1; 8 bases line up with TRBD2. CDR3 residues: CASSSPGGGNEQFF. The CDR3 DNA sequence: TGTGCCAGCAGTTCTCCCGGGGGGGGCAATGAGCAGTTCTTC.